The clone carrying this T cell receptor (beta chain) was seen a few times. Its target is unknown. These data originate in a study of cytomegalovirus exposure and HLA in healthy donors. Study context: Within the Caucasian-associated ancestry cluster were roughly 82% of the approximately 390 genotyped donors. Notes on the study in general: Common viral pathogens were later found to be apparently linked to several of the most significant clusters.

The germline V gene has CDR1 GTSNPN and CDR2 SVGIG (reference sequence). V was shortened by 0 bases and J by 10 bases, with 13 bases between the two germline ends. This CDR3 has 12 residues. 60 Vbeta and 13 Jbeta primers were used in PCR. As handled by the study authors: It was a later analysis that counted 79 million or so unique TCR beta chains, of which roughly 10 million were shared. TCRdb keeps only in-frame clones here, not all; method: immunoSEQ multiplex PCR. V and J calls and clone size are those listed in that table; D and trimming were worked out from the DNA. Among tens of thousands of clones listed, 80% were seen once.

This TCR derives from a man aged 50 to 59 in good health and CMV-seropositive. The chain recombines TRBV30 with TRBJ2-7; no reliable D call. The sample consisted of PBMCs. The CDR3 nucleotides read TGTGCCTGGAGTGTATCTGAAGGAGATCAGTACTTC. Translation gives CAWSVSEGDQYF.